This TCR beta chain was observed in a study of CD8 T cells in ankylosing spondylitis. Study observations and caveats: Clones that were linked to disease were CD8+ and were relatively rare in peripheral blood. In the blood and synovial fluid of reactive arthritis, some motif variants had been previously reported. One TCR beta motif, made up of roughly eight highly homologous variants, appeared characteristic of ankylosing spondylitis blood.

About this clonotype: Its specificity is unknown.

Quantitative 5'-RACE with molecular barcodes produced the TCR beta libraries. In TCRdb, the 5' RACE reads were re-called with MiXCR into one record per CDR3 protein. The table has around 280,000 distinct CDR3 sequences, about 19% seen once. Germline assignment: CDR1 SGHRS and CDR2 YFSETQ. This CDR3 has 16 residues. The V gene end was trimmed by 4 bases and the J gene end by 4 bases; junction bases not matched to a gene: 10. This TCR was sampled from a male donor with ankylosing spondylitis or in good health (not recorded which). The chain uses TRBV5-1 and TRBJ2-5; 10 nucleotides agree with TRBD1. Sample: blood, either unsorted or a sorted T cell fraction (not recorded which). The CDR3 DNA reads as TGCGCCAGCAGCCAAGGGACAGGGGTGACTCCAGAGACCCAGTACTTC. Protein: CASSQGTGVTPETQYF.